A single sample is the source of the 26 T cell receptor beta chains below, sequenced in a study of cytomegalovirus exposure and HLA in healthy donors. The table came from immunoSEQ multiplex PCR; TCRdb's copy has only in-frame clones and leaves some out. The sample comprises about 150,000 clones, less than 90% of which are singletons, and about a fifth rests with the top ten. Specimen: PBMCs. These receptors originate from a man in his late teens or twenties in good health and CMV-seropositive.

The CDR3 protein is CASSQETGLSYEQYF. CDR3 coding DNA: TGCGCCAGCAGCCAAGAAACAGGGTTAAGTTACGAGCAGTACTTC. The chain is built from TRBV4-3 and TRBJ2-7; D may be TRBD1 (6 bases). V was pared by 0 bases and J by 4 bases, with 13 bases between. CDR1 LGHNA and CDR2 YSLEER come from the germline V gene. The CDR3 totals 15 residues.

The chain employs TRBV6-5 and TRBJ2-3; TRBD1 agrees at 11 bases. There are 15 residues in the CDR3. J gave up 1 base and V 7 bases, and 4 bases lay outside the gene matches. Germline V gene data show CDR1 as MNHEY and CDR2 as SVGAGI. CDR3 protein: CASTMDRGRTDTQYF. The CDR3 DNA is TGTGCCAGCACCATGGACAGGGGGCGCACAGATACGCAGTATTTT.

J is TRBJ1-1 and V is TRBV7-2; 7 nucleotides match TRBD1. The CDR3 sequence is 13 residues long. Unmatched junction bases numbered 5, after V lost 3 bases and J lost 7 bases. CDR1 and CDR2 from the germline V gene are SGHTA and FQGNSA. CDR3 protein: CASSFRDSREAFF. DNA of the CDR3: TGTGCCAGCAGCTTCCGGGACAGCCGTGAAGCTTTCTTT.

The table lists this clone with a count of one. This chain joins TRBV5-1 and TRBJ1-6; maybe TRBD1 (6 bases). The V and J ends lost 4 bases and 3 bases respectively, with 17 bases between them. From germline, CDR1 is SGHRS and CDR2 YFSETQ. CDR3 size: 17 residues. The CDR3 loop reads CASSTRPGASYNSPLHF. CDR3 nucleotides: TGCGCCAGCAGCACCCGCCCAGGGGCGAGCTATAATTCACCCCTCCACTTT.

V and J are TRBV19 and TRBJ1-5, with D perhaps TRBD1 (6 bases). V dropped 5 bases and J dropped 2 bases, with 10 bases sitting between them. CDR1 is LNHDA and CDR2 is SQIVND in the germline V gene (reference sequence). The CDR3 spans 14 residues. The CDR3: CASSAGQRNQPQHF. Written as DNA, the CDR3 is TGTGCCAGTAGTGCCGGACAGCGCAATCAGCCCCAGCATTTT.

The V and J genes are TRBV15 and TRBJ2-3, with 8 bases lining up with TRBD1. Germline trimming cut 0 bases from V and 5 bases from J; bases unmatched to any gene: 10. Germline V gives CDR1 LNHNV, CDR2 YYDKDF (reference sequence). The CDR3 sequence is 17 residues long. The CDR3 loop reads CATSRERQGLGGDTQYF. CDR3 bases: TGTGCCACCAGCAGAGAGAGACAGGGGCTTGGGGGAGATACGCAGTATTTT.

This sequence joins TRBV15 and TRBJ2-1; 8 bases are a match to TRBD2. The CDR3 extends over 15 amino acids. J gave up 7 bases and V 1 base, and 6 bases lay outside the gene matches. From germline, CDR1 is LNHNV and CDR2 YYDKDF (reference sequence). CDR3 region: CATSRARGGQNEQFF. CDR3 DNA sequence: TGTGCCACCAGCAGAGCCCGGGGGGGGCAAAATGAGCAGTTCTTC.

The CDR3, as DNA: TGTGCCAGCAGCTTGGCGCTAGCGGGGGACAACTACGAGCAGTACTTC. Translation: CASSLALAGDNYEQYF. The gene calls are TRBV5-4 and TRBJ2-7, with 10 nucleotides matching TRBD2. The CDR3 is 16 residues long. V gave up 0 bases and J gave up 3 bases; unmatched junction bases: 6. Germline V lookup: CDR1 SGHNT, CDR2 YYREEE (reference sequence).

The chain employs TRBV27 and TRBJ2-3; the D is unclear. The V gene's germline CDR1 is MNHEY and CDR2 SMNVEV (reference sequence). Trimming pared 4 bases from V and 2 bases from J, leaving 7 bases between. The length of the CDR3 is 13 residues. The CDR3 spells CASSSLDTDTQYF. The CDR3 nucleotides are TGTGCCAGCAGTTCGCTAGACACAGATACGCAGTATTTT.

This chain links TRBV28 with TRBJ2-7, with 8 bases identical to TRBD2. CDR1 and CDR2 from the germline V gene are MDHEN and SYDVKM. The CDR3 is 17 residues long. Germline trimming cut 5 bases from V and 0 bases from J; bases unmatched to any gene: 12. This CDR3 reads CASSIPLLAGSSYEQYF. The CDR3 DNA is TGTGCCAGCAGTATACCACTTTTAGCGGGGAGCTCCTACGAGCAGTACTTC.

The chain combines TRBV5-5 with TRBJ1-6, with D hard to call. Germline CDR1 is SGHKS and CDR2 is YYEKEE (reference sequence). This CDR3 comprises 17 residues. The V end was cut by 4 bases, the J end by 0 bases, with 14 bases between. CDR3 in DNA: TGTGCCAGCAGCCAGCGGGCTATGAGCTCCTATAATTCACCCCTCCACTTT. Translation: CASSQRAMSSYNSPLHF.

The genes are TRBV19 and TRBJ2-1, with D possibly TRBD2 on 6 matching bases. Trimming cost V 7 bases and J 8 bases, with 30 bases left between them. CDR1 LNHDA and CDR2 SQIVND come from the germline V gene (reference sequence). The CDR3 extends over 18 amino acids. CDR3 coding DNA: TGTGCCAGTACCCATGTCTCTGGGGGGTCAAGGTACAATTATGAGCAGTTCTTC. Protein: CASTHVSGGSRYNYEQFF.

This chain connects TRBV7-3 to TRBJ1-1; D gene unclear. The CDR3 length is 15 residues. Per germline, CDR1 SGHTA and CDR2 FQGTGA. The ends were cut back, 1 base at V and 0 bases at J, with 9 bases in the middle. CDR3 bases: TGTGCCAGCAGCTTAATTGGGCAGATGAACACTGAAGCTTTCTTT. It codes for CASSLIGQMNTEAFF.

J is TRBJ2-2 and V is TRBV7-3; 11 bases match TRBD2. Germline CDR1 and CDR2: SGHTA and FQGTGA. There are 14 residues in the CDR3. The trim removed 8 bases at V and 1 base at J, leaving 0 bases unmatched. CDR3 region: CASGLAGNTGELFF. CDR3 DNA: TGTGCCAGCGGACTAGCGGGGAACACCGGGGAGCTGTTTTTT. Complete variable domain (other parts from reference TRBV7-3 and TRBJ2-2): GAGVSQTPSNKVTEKGKYVELRCDPISGHTALYWYRQSLGQGPEFLIYFQGTGAADDSGLPNDRFFAVRPEGSVSTLKIQRTERGDSAVYLCASGLAGNTGELFFGEGSRLTVL.

This chain joins TRBV2 and TRBJ1-1, with D possibly matching TRBD1 (6 bases). This CDR3 has 13 residues. The germline V gene encodes CDR1 SNHLY and CDR2 FYNNEI. With 4 bases removed from V and 1 base from J, the gap between germline ends came to 7 bases. CDR3 residues: CASSADRNTEAFF. The CDR3 nucleotides read TGTGCCAGCAGTGCGGACAGGAACACTGAAGCTTTCTTT.

The chain carries TRBV19 and TRBJ1-2; D may be TRBD1 (6 bases). CDR1 LNHDA and CDR2 SQIVND come from the germline V gene (reference sequence). The CDR3 runs 15 residues. The V end lost 6 bases, the J end lost 7 bases, and 21 bases lay between the germline ends. DNA for the CDR3: TGTGCCAGTAGACCCCCTAGGGGGAGCTTAGGTGGCTACACCTTC. Its translation is CASRPPRGSLGGYTF.

This clone was recorded a few times. CDR3 in DNA: TGTGCCTGGAATCAGGGGTCGAGCACCGGGGAGCTGTTTTTT. Amino acids: CAWNQGSSTGELFF. The gene calls are TRBV30 and TRBJ2-2, with D possibly matching TRBD1 (6 bases). CDR1 GTSNPN and CDR2 SVGIG come from the germline V gene (reference sequence). The CDR3 is 14 residues long. V lost 4 bases and J 4 bases, leaving 13 bases between the germline ends.

V usage is TRBV4-1 and J usage is TRBJ1-4; 10 bases match TRBD1. The germline V gene has CDR1 MGHRA and CDR2 YSYEKL. J was trimmed by 0 bases and V by 4 bases; bases with no gene match: 2. The CDR3 loop spans 16 amino acids. The CDR3 here is CASSPGQGATNEKLFF. CDR3 nucleotides: TGCGCCAGCAGCCCCGGACAGGGGGCAACTAATGAAAAACTGTTTTTT.

The chain joins TRBV5-6 to TRBJ2-2, with 14 bases identical to TRBD2. Losses at the gene ends were 4 bases for V and 5 bases for J; bases not matched to a gene: 4. The CDR3 is 16 residues long. CDR1 and CDR2 (germline): SGHDT, YYEEEE. The CDR3 here is CASSLWTSGGTGELFF. CDR3 DNA sequence: TGTGCCAGCAGCCTCTGGACTAGCGGGGGGACCGGGGAGCTGTTTTTT.

The rearrangement links TRBV19 to TRBJ2-3; a weak D match, TRBD2 (6 bases). V lost 3 bases and J 0 bases, leaving 13 bases between the germline ends. CDR1 and CDR2 (germline): LNHDA, SQIVND (reference sequence). The CDR3 has 16 amino acids. CDR3 sequence (DNA): TGTGCCAGTAGTATGACTAGGATGGTGAGCACAGATACGCAGTATTTT. It codes for CASSMTRMVSTDTQYF.

The V and J genes are TRBV4-3 and TRBJ2-3; TRBD1 might be the D (6 bases). V shed 1 base and J shed 4 bases, with 12 bases lying between them. The CDR3 runs to 15 residues. CDR1 and CDR2 (germline): LGHNA, YSLEER. CDR3 DNA sequence: TGCGCCAGCAGCCAAGGAACAGGGTTCTCAGATACGCAGTATTTT. As protein: CASSQGTGFSDTQYF.

This chain joins TRBV13 and TRBJ2-2; 8 positions match TRBD1. Trimming took 6 bases from V and 6 from J; bases not matched to a gene: 6. Germline loops: CDR1 PRHDT, CDR2 FYEKMQ (reference sequence). This CDR3 has 14 residues. CDR3 sequence reads: CASREDRVPGELFF. For the CDR3, the DNA is TGTGCCAGCAGGGAGGACAGGGTCCCCGGGGAGCTGTTTTTT.

The CDR3 coding sequence is TGTGCCAGCAGTCCCATGGGCGTAGGGGGGACCCAGTACTTC. Protein product: CASSPMGVGGTQYF. This rearrangement joins TRBV27 to TRBJ2-5, with a tentative D call TRBD1 (6 bases). From germline, CDR1 is MNHEY and CDR2 SMNVEV (reference sequence). V lost 5 bases, J lost 7 bases, and 17 bases lay in between. The length of the CDR3 is 14 residues.

The J gene is TRBJ2-5, the V gene TRBV4-3; maybe TRBD2 (5 bases). The CDR3 is 14 residues long. Germline CDR1 is LGHNA and CDR2 is YSLEER. V was pared by 4 bases and J by 3 bases, with 12 bases between. The CDR3 sequence is CASSLQLVEETQYF. The CDR3 nucleotides read TGCGCCAGCAGCCTTCAACTAGTGGAAGAGACCCAGTACTTC.

This rearrangement joins TRBV4-1 to TRBJ2-7; TRBD2 matches 9 bases. CDR3 length: 16 amino acids. Germline trimming cut 0 bases from V and 5 bases from J; bases unmatched to any gene: 8. Germline V gene data show CDR1 as MGHRA and CDR2 as YSYEKL. CDR3 protein: CASSQDPSGLANEQYF. The CDR3 DNA reads as TGCGCCAGCAGCCAAGATCCCTCGGGACTAGCTAACGAGCAGTACTTC.

The chain combines TRBV7-6 with TRBJ2-7; a weak D match, TRBD1 (7 bases). This CDR3 region has 16 residues. Germline V gene data show CDR1 as SGHVS and CDR2 as FNYEAQ. Trimming cost V 7 bases and J 2 bases, with 21 bases left between them. The DNA for the CDR3 is TGTGCCAGCACCTTGGCAGGGGGGCCTTTTCCCTACGAGCAGTACTTC. This codes for CASTLAGGPFPYEQYF.